What follows are 22 T cell receptor beta chains derived from one specimen sequenced in a study of blood T cell repertoires in COVID-19. Repertoires were generated with immunoSEQ multiplex PCR, while TCRdb's copy carries only in-frame clones and drops some. This table has roughly 79,000 clones, roughly 89% appearing once. Input material: peripheral blood. These TCRs come from a woman aged 50 to 60 with acute or convalescent COVID-19.

V gene TRBV10-2 combines with J gene TRBJ1-1; possibly TRBD1 for D (6 bases). Germline assignment: CDR1 WSHSY and CDR2 SAAADI. The ends were cut back, 3 bases at V and 4 bases at J, with 12 bases in the middle. The CDR3 totals 14 residues. The CDR3 is CASSDLRGSTEAFF. CDR3 bases: TGCGCCAGCAGTGACCTCAGGGGAAGCACTGAAGCTTTCTTT.

The gene calls are TRBV19 and TRBJ1-3; 8 nucleotides match TRBD1. The CDR3 is made up of 14 amino acids. V lost 7 bases to trimming and J lost 0 bases; unmatched junction nucleotides: 2. From germline, CDR1 is LNHDA and CDR2 SQIVND (reference sequence). This chain's CDR3 is CASNDRGSGNTIYF. The CDR3 DNA reads as TGTGCCAGTAATGACAGGGGCTCTGGAAACACCATATATTTT.

The chain uses TRBV10-3 and TRBJ1-1; 8 bases map to TRBD1. Germline CDR1 reads ENHRY; CDR2 reads SYGVKD. The CDR3 consists of 14 residues. Unmatched junction bases numbered 8, after V lost 6 bases and J lost 5 bases. The CDR3 nucleotides are TGTGCCATCAGACGGACAGGGTTCGATACTGAAGCTTTCTTT. Encoded protein: CAIRRTGFDTEAFF.

The rearrangement links TRBV25-1 to TRBJ2-7, with TRBD1 matching 11 bases. The CDR3 runs 16 residues. Germline CDR1 MGHDK, CDR2 SYGVNS. The J segment lost 0 bases and the V segment lost 4 bases, leaving 5 bases of the junction unmatched. The CDR3, as DNA: TGTGCCAGCAGTGGGACAGGGGGCCTAAACTCCTACGAGCAGTACTTC. It specifies CASSGTGGLNSYEQYF.

V and J are TRBV27 and TRBJ1-2; a weak D match, TRBD1 (6 bases). V lost 4 bases and J 3 bases, leaving 18 bases between the germline ends. The V gene's germline CDR1 is MNHEY and CDR2 SMNVEV (reference sequence). This CDR3 region has 16 residues. CDR3 region: CASSSLTGSRYYGYTF. DNA of the CDR3: TGTGCCAGCAGTTCCCTTACAGGGTCTAGGTACTATGGCTACACCTTC.

Concerning this clone itself: Its ends do not fully match the called genes, so a read error is possible. The chain employs TRBV7-7 and TRBJ2-1; 14 bases line up with TRBD2. The CDR3 is 17 amino acids. The germline V gene has CDR1 SSHAT and CDR2 FNYEAQ (reference sequence). CDR3 residues: CASSLGRLAGGPGEQFF. The CDR3 region has the DNA TGTGCTAGCAGCTTAGGTAGACTAGCGGGAGGGCCTGGTGAGCAGTTCTTC.

The V and J genes are TRBV5-5 and TRBJ2-5; tentative D call: TRBD1 (5 bases). Germline CDR1 is SGHKS and CDR2 is YYEKEE (reference sequence). V shed 2 bases and J shed 0 bases, with 26 bases lying between them. This CDR3 is 20 amino acids long. CDR3 sequence: CASSFKTVTIAHSDQETQYF. The CDR3 coding sequence is TGTGCCAGCAGCTTCAAGACAGTCACGATCGCGCATTCGGACCAAGAGACCCAGTACTTC.

V is TRBV28 and J is TRBJ2-1, with 9 bases matching TRBD2. The germline V gene encodes CDR1 MDHEN and CDR2 SYDVKM. This CDR3 has 17 amino acids. The V and J ends lost 2 bases and 3 bases, in that order; junction bases with no gene match: 8. CDR3 region: CASSLPLAGAGYNEQFF. In DNA, the CDR3 is TGTGCCAGCAGTTTACCTTTAGCGGGAGCGGGCTACAATGAGCAGTTCTTC.

The chain recombines TRBV6-5 with TRBJ2-2, with 7 bases aligning to TRBD1. CDR1 MNHEY and CDR2 SVGAGI come from the germline V gene. V was clipped by 8 bases and J by 6 bases; unmatched bases: 12. This CDR3 spans 15 amino acids. The CDR3 DNA reads TGTGCCAGCTCTCGGACAGGTTTTCTCTCCGGGGAGCTGTTTTTT. This translates into CASSRTGFLSGELFF.

The chain has TRBV20-1 and TRBJ1-4, with a tentative D call TRBD1 (5 bases). V lost 5 bases and J 11 bases, leaving 12 bases between the germline ends. Germline V gene data show CDR1 as DFQATT and CDR2 as SNEGSKA (reference sequence). The CDR3 is 11 residues long. In DNA form, the CDR3 reads TGCAGTGCTTTTGACAGAGACAAACTGTTTTTT. It is translated as CSAFDRDKLFF.

The chain links TRBV9 to TRBJ2-3; D might be TRBD2 (6 bases). Trimming removed 3 bases at V and 2 bases at J, with 10 bases between. This CDR3 contains 14 residues. CDR1 is SGDLS and CDR2 is YYNGEE in the germline V gene. DNA of the CDR3: TGTGCCAGCAGCGCGGGACTGACCACAGATACGCAGTATTTT. Its translation: CASSAGLTTDTQYF.

Notes on this clone: Sequence at one end of the junction differs from germline and may be a read error. The chain is built from TRBV2 and TRBJ1-2, with D perhaps TRBD1 (5 bases). The CDR3 runs to 13 residues. CDR1 SNHLY and CDR2 FYNNEI come from the germline V gene. This CDR3 reads CASSEGLQKRPPF. The CDR3, as DNA: TGTGCCAGCAGTGAGGGGCTCCAGAAACGACCCCCCTTC.

This clone was seen once. The chain links TRBV24-1 to TRBJ2-1; weak D call: TRBD1 (5 bases). In germline, CDR1 is KGHDR, CDR2 SFDVKD. The CDR3 contains 14 residues. V lost 9 bases to trimming and J lost 9 bases, with 20 bases between them. The CDR3 reads CATGARDLGGEQFF. The CDR3 nucleotides read TGTGCCACCGGGGCAAGGGATCTCGGCGGTGAGCAGTTCTTC.

This clone was observed once. The CDR3 DNA reads TGTGCCAGCAGTTACGGGGATGAGCAGTTCTTC. Translation: CASSYGDEQFF. This chain joins TRBV12-3 or TRBV12-4 and TRBJ2-1; a weak D match, TRBD2 (5 bases). This CDR3 contains 11 residues. V gave up 4 bases and J gave up 8 bases, with 6 bases separating them.

The gene calls are TRBV3-1 (or the pseudogene TRBV3-2) and TRBJ1-3; maybe TRBD1 (6 bases). V gave up 5 bases and J gave up 4 bases, with 18 bases separating them. CDR3 size: 16 residues. Germline V gene data show CDR1 as LGHDT and CDR2 as YNNKEL (reference sequence). CDR3 loop: CASSAGWAGDGNTIYF. The CDR3 region has the DNA TGTGCCAGCAGCGCCGGCTGGGCAGGGGACGGAAACACCATATATTTT.

The gene calls are TRBV24-1 and TRBJ1-2; perhaps TRBD1 as D (5 bases). The V gene lost 3 bases and the J gene lost 7 bases, with 8 bases spanning the gap. Per the germline V gene, CDR1 is KGHDR and CDR2 is SFDVKD. The CDR3 is made up of 12 amino acids. The CDR3 bases are TGTGCCACCAGTGATCAGGGCGGTGGCTACACCTTC. It encodes CATSDQGGGYTF.

DNA for the CDR3: TGTGCCAGCAGCTTAGATGAGCAAGAGACCCAGTACTTC. Amino acids: CASSLDEQETQYF. This rearrangement joins TRBV11-2 to TRBJ2-5; no definite D call. The germline V gene has CDR1 SGHAT and CDR2 FQNNGV. The V gene lost 0 bases and the J gene lost 2 bases, with 4 bases spanning the gap. This CDR3 contains 13 residues.

The gene calls are TRBV6-5 and TRBJ1-5; 7 bases are shared with TRBD1. Germline V CDR1 and CDR2: MNHEY, SVGAGI. The trim removed 6 bases at V and 3 bases at J, leaving 8 bases unmatched. The length of the CDR3 is 15 residues. The CDR3 region is CASSAWTGDNQPQHF. The CDR3 DNA reads as TGTGCCAGCAGCGCCTGGACAGGAGACAATCAGCCCCAGCATTTT.

This rearrangement joins TRBV7-9 to TRBJ2-5; TRBD2 matches 11 bases. This CDR3 region has 16 residues. The germline gives CDR1 SEHNR, CDR2 FQNEAQ (reference sequence). V dropped 4 bases and J dropped 4; count of bases not matched to a gene: 8. The CDR3 coding sequence is TGTGCCAGCAGCTCGACGGGACTAGCGGACGCAGAGACCCAGTACTTC. It translates to CASSSTGLADAETQYF.

The V and J genes are TRBV3-1 (or the pseudogene TRBV3-2) and TRBJ1-2; 7 bases are shared with TRBD1. Germline CDR1 LGHDT, CDR2 YNNKEL (reference sequence). V trimming: 1 base; J trimming: 4 bases; junction bases outside the gene matches: 9. The CDR3 has 16 amino acids. The CDR3 bases are TGTGCCAGCAGCCAAGTTGGGGCAGGGGGTACCTATGGCTACACCTTC. Its translation is CASSQVGAGGTYGYTF.

This clone showed up just a few times. V usage is TRBV10-3 and J usage is TRBJ2-7, with TRBD2 as a possible D gene (5 bases). The CDR3 runs to 13 residues. The germline V gene encodes CDR1 ENHRY and CDR2 SYGVKD. V lost 7 bases to trimming and J lost 0 bases, with 10 bases between them. Here the CDR3 reads CAITGDRSYEQYF. CDR3 DNA sequence: TGTGCCATCACCGGGGATCGCTCCTACGAGCAGTACTTC.

This chain uses TRBV27 with TRBJ2-4, with 7 bases matching TRBD1. V trimming: 5 bases; J trimming: 1 base; junction bases outside the gene matches: 11. The CDR3 contains 17 residues. Germline CDR1 reads MNHEY; CDR2 reads SMNVEV (reference sequence). The CDR3 is CASSNYRGVWAKNIQYF. Written as DNA, the CDR3 is TGTGCCAGCAGTAATTACAGGGGAGTATGGGCCAAAAACATTCAGTACTTC.